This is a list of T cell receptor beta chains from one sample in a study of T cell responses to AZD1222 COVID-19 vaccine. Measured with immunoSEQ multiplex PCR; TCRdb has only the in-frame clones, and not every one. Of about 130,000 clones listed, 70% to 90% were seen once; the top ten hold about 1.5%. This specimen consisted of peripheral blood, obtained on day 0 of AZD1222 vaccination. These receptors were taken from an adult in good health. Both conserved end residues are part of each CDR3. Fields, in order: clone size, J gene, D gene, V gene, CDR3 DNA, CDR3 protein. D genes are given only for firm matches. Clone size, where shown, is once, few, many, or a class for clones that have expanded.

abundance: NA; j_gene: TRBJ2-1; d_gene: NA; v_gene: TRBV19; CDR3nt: TGTGCCAGTAGTATTGAGGGGGGCGGTGAGCAGTTCTTC; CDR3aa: CASSIEGGGEQFF
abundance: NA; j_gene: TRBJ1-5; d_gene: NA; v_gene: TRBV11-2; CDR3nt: TGTGCCAGCAGCTGGACGGATAGCAATCAGCCCCAGCATTTT; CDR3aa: CASSWTDSNQPQHF
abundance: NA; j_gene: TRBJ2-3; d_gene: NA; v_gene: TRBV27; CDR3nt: TGTGCCAGCGGGGGCCGTAGCACAGATACGCAGTATTTT; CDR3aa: CASGGRSTDTQYF
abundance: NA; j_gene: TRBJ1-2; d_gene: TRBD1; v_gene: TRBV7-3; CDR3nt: TGTGCCAGCAGCTTAGGGACAGGAAGGGGATACACCTTC; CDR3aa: CASSLGTGRGYTF
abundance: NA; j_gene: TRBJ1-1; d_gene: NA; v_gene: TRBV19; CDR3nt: TGTGCCAGTACCCACAGGGTCATGAACACTGAAGCTTTCTTT; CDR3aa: CASTHRVMNTEAFF
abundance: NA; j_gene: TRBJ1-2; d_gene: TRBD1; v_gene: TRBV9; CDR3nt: TGTGCCAGCAGCGCGCTATTACAGGGGGCAGGTGGCTACACCTTC; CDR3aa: CASSALLQGAGGYTF
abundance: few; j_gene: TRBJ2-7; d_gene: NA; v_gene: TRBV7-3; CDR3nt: TGTGCCAGCAGCTTAATGCCGCCCGAGCAGTACTTC; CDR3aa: CASSLMPPEQYF
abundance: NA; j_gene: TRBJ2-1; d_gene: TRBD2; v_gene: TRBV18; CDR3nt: TGTGCCAGCTCACCAGTGGGACTAGTCACTAGGAATGAGCAGTTCTTC; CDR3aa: CASSPVGLVTRNEQFF
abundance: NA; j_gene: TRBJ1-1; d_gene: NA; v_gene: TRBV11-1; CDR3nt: TGTGCCAGCAGCTTTCTGGAACTGGACGTAAACACTGAAGCTTTCTTT; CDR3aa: CASSFLELDVNTEAFF
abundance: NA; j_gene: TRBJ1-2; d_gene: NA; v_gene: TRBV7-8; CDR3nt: TGTGCCAGCAGCACGACGGGGAATGGCTACACCTTC; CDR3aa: CASSTTGNGYTF
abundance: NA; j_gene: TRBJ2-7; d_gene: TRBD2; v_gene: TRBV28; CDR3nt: TGTGCCAGCAGTTCAGCTAGCGGGGGAAGCTACGAGCAGTACTTC; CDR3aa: CASSSASGGSYEQYF
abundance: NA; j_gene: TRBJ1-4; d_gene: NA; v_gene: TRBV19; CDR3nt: TGTGCCAGTAGAAGGACGGGCGCGGCTAATGAAAAACTGTTTTTT; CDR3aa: CASRRTGAANEKLFF
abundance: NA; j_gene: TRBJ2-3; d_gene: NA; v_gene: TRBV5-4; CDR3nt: TGTGCCAGCAGCTTCAACGAACTCACAGATACGCAGTATTTT; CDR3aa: CASSFNELTDTQYF
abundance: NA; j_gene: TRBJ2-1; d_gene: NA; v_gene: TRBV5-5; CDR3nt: TGTGCCAGCAGCTTGGAGGCAGGGTTGGGCAATGAGCAGTTCTTC; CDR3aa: CASSLEAGLGNEQFF
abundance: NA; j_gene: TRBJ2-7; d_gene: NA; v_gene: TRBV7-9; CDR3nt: TGTGCCAGCAGCTTTGCCGTTTCCTACGAGCAGTACTTC; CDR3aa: CASSFAVSYEQYF
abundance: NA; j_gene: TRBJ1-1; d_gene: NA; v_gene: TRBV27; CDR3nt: TGTGCCAGCAGTCGCGACTCGGGGGGCAGGCGTACTGAAGCTTTCTTT; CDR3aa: CASSRDSGGRRTEAFF